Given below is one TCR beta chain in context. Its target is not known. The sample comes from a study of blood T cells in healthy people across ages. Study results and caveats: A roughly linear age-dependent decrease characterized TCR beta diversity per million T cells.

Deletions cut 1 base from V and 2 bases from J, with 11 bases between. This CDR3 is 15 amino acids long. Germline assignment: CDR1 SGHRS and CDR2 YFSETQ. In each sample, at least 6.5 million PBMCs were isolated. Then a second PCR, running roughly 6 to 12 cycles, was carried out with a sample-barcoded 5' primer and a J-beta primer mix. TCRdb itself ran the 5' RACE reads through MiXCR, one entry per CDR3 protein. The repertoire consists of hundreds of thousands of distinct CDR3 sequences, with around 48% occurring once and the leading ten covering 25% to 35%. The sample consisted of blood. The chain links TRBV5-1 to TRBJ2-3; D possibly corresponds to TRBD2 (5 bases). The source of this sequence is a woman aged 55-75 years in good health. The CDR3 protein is CASSLSGDYTDTQYF. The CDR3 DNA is TGCGCCAGCAGCTTGAGCGGAGACTACACAGATACGCAGTATTTT.